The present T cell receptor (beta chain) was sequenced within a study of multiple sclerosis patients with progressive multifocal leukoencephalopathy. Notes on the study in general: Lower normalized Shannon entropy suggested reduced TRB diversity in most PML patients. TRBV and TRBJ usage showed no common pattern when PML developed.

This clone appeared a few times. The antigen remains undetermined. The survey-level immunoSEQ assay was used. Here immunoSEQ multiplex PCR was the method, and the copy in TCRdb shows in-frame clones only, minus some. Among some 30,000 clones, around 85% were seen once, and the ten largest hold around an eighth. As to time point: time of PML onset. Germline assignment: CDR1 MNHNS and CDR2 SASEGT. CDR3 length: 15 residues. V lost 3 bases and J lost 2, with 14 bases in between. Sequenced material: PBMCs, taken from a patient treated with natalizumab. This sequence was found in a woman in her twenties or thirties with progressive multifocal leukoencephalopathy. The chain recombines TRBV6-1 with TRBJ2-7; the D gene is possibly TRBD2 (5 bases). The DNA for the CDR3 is TGTGCCAGCAGTGAGGACGCCCGGGGTCCCTACGAGCAGTACTTC. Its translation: CASSEDARGPYEQYF.